These 30 T cell receptor beta chains originate from one sample sequenced in a study of T cell changes during pregnancy in multiple sclerosis. Sequencing was performed with immunoSEQ multiplex PCR; in TCRdb, only in-frame clones are kept and a portion is missing. The sample has 90,000 or so clones; around 90% are singletons. Sequenced here: PBMCs, sampled in the first trimester of pregnancy. The source of these receptors is a female donor in good health, serving as a control in a pregnancy study. Some clones in this sample may be carry-over from other donors' samples.

The rearrangement uses TRBV6-1 and TRBJ2-2, with D uncertain. Trimming pared 4 bases from V and 0 bases from J, leaving 6 bases between. CDR1 is MNHNS and CDR2 is SASEGT in the germline V gene. The CDR3 has 14 amino acids. Here the CDR3 reads CASSGLANTGELFF. DNA for the CDR3: TGTGCCAGCAGTGGGCTGGCGAACACCGGGGAGCTGTTTTTT.

The chain has TRBV7-9 and TRBJ1-2; 9 positions match TRBD1. Germline trimming cut 3 bases from V and 7 bases from J; bases unmatched to any gene: 3. The CDR3 covers 13 residues. CDR1 SEHNR and CDR2 FQNEAQ come from the germline V gene (reference sequence). The CDR3 here is CASSLGQGAGYTF. The CDR3 DNA reads as TGTGCCAGCAGCTTGGGACAGGGCGCTGGCTACACCTTC.

The rearrangement uses TRBV5-6 and TRBJ2-5; 11 bases line up with TRBD1. The CDR3 is 17 residues long. The ends lost 4 bases at V and 0 bases at J; junction bases unmatched: 8. Per the germline V gene, CDR1 is SGHDT and CDR2 is YYEEEE. The CDR3 DNA reads TGTGCCAGCAGCCGGGACAGGGGGGGTGGGTACCAAGAGACCCAGTACTTC. Amino acid sequence: CASSRDRGGGYQETQYF.

The chain recombines TRBV5-4 with TRBJ1-3; TRBD1 agrees at 7 bases. This CDR3 has 16 residues. The V gene's germline CDR1 is SGHNT and CDR2 YYREEE (reference sequence). V was clipped by 2 bases and J by 2 bases; unmatched bases: 7. The CDR3 protein is CASSFNAGTAGNTIYF. CDR3 sequence (DNA): TGTGCCAGCAGCTTTAACGCTGGGACAGCTGGAAACACCATATATTTT.

About this clone itself: An end of the junction does not agree with germline; a read error may underlie this. The CDR3 here is CASSLGTVPGETQYF. The CDR3 region has the DNA TGTGCTAGCAGCTTAGGGACTGTCCCGGGGGAGACCCAGTACTTC. V is TRBV7-7 and J is TRBJ2-5, with TRBD2 as a possible D gene (6 bases). Germline assignment: CDR1 SSHAT and CDR2 FNYEAQ (reference sequence). This CDR3 is built from 15 residues.

The rearrangement joins TRBV5-6 to TRBJ2-7; the D gene is possibly TRBD2 (6 bases). Trimming shortened V by 2 bases and J by 5 bases, and 14 bases separated the two germline ends. Germline V gene sequence: CDR1 SGHDT, CDR2 YYEEEE. CDR3 length: 14 amino acids. CDR3 loop: CASSFPGRNDEQYF. The CDR3 nucleotides are TGTGCCAGCAGCTTCCCCGGGAGAAATGACGAGCAGTACTTC.

The rearrangement uses TRBV19 and TRBJ1-5; a weak D match, TRBD1 (6 bases). The CDR3 spans 17 residues. Looked up from germline, CDR1 is LNHDA and CDR2 is SQIVND (reference sequence). With 2 bases removed from V and 4 bases from J, the gap between germline ends came to 18 bases. This CDR3 is CASSISGGPTFNQPQHF. In nucleotides, the CDR3 is TGTGCCAGTAGTATAAGCGGGGGCCCTACCTTTAATCAGCCCCAGCATTTT.

This chain joins TRBV11-2 and TRBJ2-6; D might be TRBD1 (6 bases). The length of the CDR3 is 17 residues. V shed 2 bases and J shed 3 bases, with 14 bases lying between them. Germline V gene lookup returns CDR1 SGHAT and CDR2 FQNNGV. The CDR3 sequence is CASSLSLGAGGANVLTF. The DNA of the CDR3 is TGTGCCAGCAGCTTATCTCTGGGGGCAGGTGGGGCCAACGTCCTGACTTTC.

V is TRBV28 and J is TRBJ2-5; D remains ambiguous. The CDR3 has 10 amino acids. The V gene's germline CDR1 is MDHEN and CDR2 SYDVKM. The germline V and J ends were trimmed by 3 bases and 10 bases, with 6 bases remaining between them. CDR3 in DNA: TGTGCCAGCAGTTTCGACATCCAGTACTTC. Protein product: CASSFDIQYF.

The chain combines TRBV7-8 with TRBJ2-1; D might be TRBD2 (5 bases). This CDR3 is 13 amino acids long. V lost 2 bases to trimming and J lost 10 bases, with 12 bases between them. From germline, CDR1 is SGHVS and CDR2 FQNEAQ. This chain's CDR3 is CASSLLGGREQFF. The CDR3, as DNA: TGTGCCAGCAGCTTATTAGGCGGGCGAGAGCAGTTCTTC.

The chain joins TRBV18 to TRBJ1-5; the match to TRBD1 covers 8 bases. The CDR3 runs 15 residues. Looked up from germline, CDR1 is KGHSH and CDR2 is LQKENI. Losses at the gene ends were 4 bases for V and 4 bases for J; bases not matched to a gene: 6. The CDR3 nucleotides are TGTGCCAGCTCACGAGGACAGGGTAGAAATCAGCCCCAGCATTTT. It yields the protein CASSRGQGRNQPQHF.

This clone was detected only once. V is TRBV5-1 and J is TRBJ1-4; 7 bases map to TRBD1. The CDR3 spans 15 residues. J lost 0 bases, V lost 2 bases, and 1 base had no gene match. Germline V gene data show CDR1 as SGHRS and CDR2 as YFSETQ. CDR3 DNA: TGCGCCAGCAGCTTAACAGGGGCAACTAATGAAAAACTGTTTTTT. Its protein is CASSLTGATNEKLFF.

The chain employs TRBV7-2 and TRBJ2-1; D possibly corresponds to TRBD2 (6 bases). The CDR3 has 15 amino acids. Germline V gives CDR1 SGHTA, CDR2 FQGNSA. Trimming removed 1 base at V and 4 bases at J, with 11 bases between. In DNA form, the CDR3 reads TGTGCCAGCAGCTTAGGGCGGGGAGTATACAATGAGCAGTTCTTC. Translated: CASSLGRGVYNEQFF.

This clone was recorded a few times. The rearrangement uses TRBV19 and TRBJ1-2, with 8 bases matching TRBD1. CDR1 and CDR2 (germline): LNHDA, SQIVND (reference sequence). CDR3 length: 13 amino acids. The J segment lost 6 bases and the V segment lost 5 bases, leaving 5 bases of the junction unmatched. DNA of the CDR3: TGTGCCAGTAGTCCCCAACAGGGGGATGGCTACACCTTC. Encoded protein: CASSPQQGDGYTF.

This clone was counted a single time. The V call is TRBV28, the J call TRBJ2-3, with D perhaps TRBD1 (5 bases). The CDR3 is 15 residues long. V lost 2 bases and J lost 1, with 10 bases in between. Germline V CDR1 and CDR2: MDHEN, SYDVKM. CDR3 sequence (DNA): TGTGCCAGCAGTTTAGAAGGGGTAGGCACAGATACGCAGTATTTT. It is translated as CASSLEGVGTDTQYF.

The chain links TRBV28 to TRBJ2-7, with TRBD2 as a possible D gene (6 bases). Deletions cut 10 bases from V and 3 bases from J, with 16 bases between. CDR1 and CDR2 (germline): MDHEN, SYDVKM. This CDR3 has 13 residues. The CDR3 sequence is CATHPRGLYEQYF. The DNA of the CDR3 is TGTGCCACCCACCCGCGGGGTCTCTACGAGCAGTACTTC.

This chain joins TRBV4-1 and TRBJ1-2; 7 bases fit TRBD1. Germline CDR1 reads MGHRA; CDR2 reads YSYEKL. The CDR3 runs to 15 residues. J lost 8 bases, V lost 6 bases, and 15 bases had no gene match. CDR3 coding DNA: TGCGCCAGCAGTCGGTCGGCGGAGGGGGCACGAGGCTACACCTTC. It encodes CASSRSAEGARGYTF.

The chain's CDR3 is CASSSRLEGDEQFF. DNA for the CDR3: TGTGCCAGCAGCTCTCGACTAGAAGGCGATGAGCAGTTCTTC. The chain links TRBV11-3 to TRBJ2-1; D may be TRBD2 (6 bases). Per germline, CDR1 SGHNT and CDR2 YENEEA. The CDR3 length is 14 residues. V lost 4 bases and J lost 8, with 15 bases in between.

The gene calls are TRBV5-4 and TRBJ2-1; D not resolved. Trimming shortened V by 0 bases and J by 7 bases, and 5 bases separated the two germline ends. This CDR3 has 12 residues. Germline V gene sequence: CDR1 SGHNT, CDR2 YYREEE (reference sequence). The CDR3 region has the DNA TGTGCCAGCAGCTTGGCCGAGAATGAGCAGTTCTTC. It encodes CASSLAENEQFF.

This chain uses TRBV5-8 with TRBJ2-1, with 7 bases fitting TRBD2. V dropped 3 bases and J dropped 7; count of bases not matched to a gene: 1. CDR3 length equals 12 residues. Germline CDR1 SGHTS, CDR2 YDEGEE. The CDR3 spells CASSWTRNEQFF. For the CDR3, the DNA is TGTGCCAGCAGCTGGACTAGGAATGAGCAGTTCTTC.

CDR3 DNA sequence: TGTGCCAGTAGTTCCAGGGGAGGGGGAAGCACAGATACGCAGTATTTT. As protein: CASSSRGGGSTDTQYF. The chain recombines TRBV19 with TRBJ2-3; possible D gene TRBD2, 7 bases. Trimming shortened V by 5 bases and J by 0 bases, and 15 bases separated the two germline ends. The CDR3 is 16 residues long. From germline, CDR1 is LNHDA and CDR2 SQIVND (reference sequence).

The genes are TRBV28 and TRBJ2-1; perhaps TRBD2 as D (6 bases). The CDR3 totals 17 residues. V lost 5 bases and J 0 bases, leaving 17 bases between the germline ends. CDR1 is MDHEN and CDR2 is SYDVKM in the germline V gene. CDR3 coding DNA: TGTGCCAGCAGTCCGCTTGGGAGGCGTAGCTCCTACAATGAGCAGTTCTTC. Amino acid sequence: CASSPLGRRSSYNEQFF.

The rearrangement joins TRBV18 to TRBJ2-1; 7 bases fit TRBD1. Germline CDR1 is KGHSH and CDR2 is LQKENI. The CDR3 has 21 amino acids. The ends lost 8 bases at V and 0 bases at J; junction bases unmatched: 25. The CDR3 sequence: CASRDPTGTDSDYSSYNEQFF. CDR3 nucleotides: TGTGCCAGCCGAGACCCTACCGGGACAGACAGTGACTATAGCTCCTACAATGAGCAGTTCTTC.

This chain links TRBV5-6 with TRBJ2-4, with D hard to call. The V gene lost 4 bases and the J gene lost 7 bases, with 12 bases spanning the gap. The germline V gene has CDR1 SGHDT and CDR2 YYEEEE. The CDR3 contains 13 residues. This CDR3 is CASSPAYRNIQYF. The CDR3 DNA sequence: TGTGCCAGCAGCCCCGCCTATCGGAACATTCAGTACTTC.

The chain recombines TRBV11-3 with TRBJ2-5; no definite D call. Germline assignment: CDR1 SGHNT and CDR2 YENEEA. Trimming cost V 5 bases and J 5 bases, with 6 bases left between them. The CDR3 runs to 11 residues. The CDR3, as DNA: TGTGCCAGCAGCGACGGGGAGACCCAGTACTTC. Residues: CASSDGETQYF.

The chain couples TRBV6-6 to TRBJ2-5, with 8 bases that match TRBD1. V was pared by 0 bases and J by 2 bases, with 5 bases of the junction left unmatched. The CDR3 length is 16 residues. CDR1 and CDR2 from the germline V gene are MNHNY and SVGAGI (reference sequence). CDR3 region: CASSYSGRGRQETQYF. CDR3 nucleotide sequence: TGTGCCAGCAGTTACTCCGGCAGGGGGCGGCAAGAGACCCAGTACTTC.

CDR3 protein: CASSPRVVNEQFF. CDR3 DNA sequence: TGTGCCAGCAGCCCCAGGGTCGTCAATGAGCAGTTCTTC. The V call is TRBV7-6, the J call TRBJ2-1; perhaps TRBD1 as D (5 bases). CDR1 is SGHVS, CDR2 FNYEAQ, per germline. The CDR3 consists of 13 residues. The V end was cut by 5 bases, the J end by 6 bases, with 11 bases between.

The rearrangement uses TRBV6-1 and TRBJ1-1, with unresolved D. The CDR3 extends over 12 amino acids. Germline CDR1 reads MNHNS; CDR2 reads SASEGT. V was pared by 7 bases and J by 1 base, with 7 bases between. CDR3 coding DNA: TGTGCCAGCACTTCCGGGAACACTGAAGCTTTCTTT. This translates into CASTSGNTEAFF.

This chain links TRBV28 with TRBJ2-5, with 8 bases aligning to TRBD1. CDR1 is MDHEN, CDR2 SYDVKM, per germline. CDR3 size: 14 residues. The V gene end was trimmed by 5 bases and the J gene end by 5 bases; junction bases not matched to a gene: 7. The CDR3 nucleotides are TGTGCCAGCAGTCCGAGACAGGGGTTGGAGACCCAGTACTTC. It translates to CASSPRQGLETQYF.

The chain uses TRBV2 and TRBJ1-2; D uncertain. The germline V gene encodes CDR1 SNHLY and CDR2 FYNNEI. There are 11 residues in the CDR3. With 5 bases removed from V and 5 bases from J, the gap between germline ends came to 6 bases. The CDR3 reads CASSSGYGYTF. For the CDR3, the DNA is TGTGCCAGCAGTTCGGGGTATGGCTACACCTTC.